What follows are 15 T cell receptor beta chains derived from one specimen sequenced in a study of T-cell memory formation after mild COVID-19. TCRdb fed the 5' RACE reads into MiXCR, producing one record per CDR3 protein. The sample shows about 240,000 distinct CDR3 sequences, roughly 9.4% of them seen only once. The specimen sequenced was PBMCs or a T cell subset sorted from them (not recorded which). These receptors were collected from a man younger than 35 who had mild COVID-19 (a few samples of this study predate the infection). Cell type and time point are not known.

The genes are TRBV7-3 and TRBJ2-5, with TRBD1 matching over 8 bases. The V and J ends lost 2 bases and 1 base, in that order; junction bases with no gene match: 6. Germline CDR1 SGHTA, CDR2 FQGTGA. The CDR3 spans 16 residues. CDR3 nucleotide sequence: TGTGCCAGCAGCTTAGGGGACAGGATGGCCCAAGAGACCCAGTACTTC. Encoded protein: CASSLGDRMAQETQYF.

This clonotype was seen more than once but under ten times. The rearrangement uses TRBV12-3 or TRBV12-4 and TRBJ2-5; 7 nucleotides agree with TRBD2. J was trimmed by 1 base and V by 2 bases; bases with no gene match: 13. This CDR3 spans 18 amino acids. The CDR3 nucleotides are TGTGCCAGCAGTTTATTATGGGGGGGTAAGGCGTCCCAAGAGACCCAGTACTTC. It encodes CASSLLWGGKASQETQYF.

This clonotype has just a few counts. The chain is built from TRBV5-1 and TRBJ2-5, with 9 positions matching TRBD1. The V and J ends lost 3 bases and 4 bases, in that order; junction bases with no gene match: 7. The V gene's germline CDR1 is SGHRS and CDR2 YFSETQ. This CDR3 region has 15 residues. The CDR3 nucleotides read TGCGCCAGCAGCTGGGACAGGGTTTCTGGAGAGACCCAGTACTTC. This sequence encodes CASSWDRVSGETQYF.

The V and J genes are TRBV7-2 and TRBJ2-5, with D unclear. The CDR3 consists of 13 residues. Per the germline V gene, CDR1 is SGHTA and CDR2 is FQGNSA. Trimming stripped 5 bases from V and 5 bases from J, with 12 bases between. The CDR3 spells CASSPLSRETQYF. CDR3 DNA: TGTGCCAGCAGCCCCCTCAGTCGGGAGACCCAGTACTTC.

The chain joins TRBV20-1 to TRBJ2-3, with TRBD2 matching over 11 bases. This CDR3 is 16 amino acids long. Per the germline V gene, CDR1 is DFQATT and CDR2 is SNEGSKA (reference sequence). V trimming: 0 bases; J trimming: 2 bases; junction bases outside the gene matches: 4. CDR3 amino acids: CSARDPSGGYTDTQYF. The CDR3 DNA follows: TGCAGTGCTAGAGACCCTAGCGGGGGGTACACAGATACGCAGTATTTT.

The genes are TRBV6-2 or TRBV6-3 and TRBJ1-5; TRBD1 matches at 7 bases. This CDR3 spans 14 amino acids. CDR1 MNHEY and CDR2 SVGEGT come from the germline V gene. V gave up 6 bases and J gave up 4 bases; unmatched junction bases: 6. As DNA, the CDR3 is TGTGCCAGCAGCCGACTACAGGGGAATCAGCCCCAGCATTTT. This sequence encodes CASSRLQGNQPQHF.

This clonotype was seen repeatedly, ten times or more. DNA for the CDR3: TGTGCCAGCAGGGCTAGCGGGGGGGCCGGCACAGATACGCAGTATTTT. It codes for CASRASGGAGTDTQYF. V and J are TRBV6-5 and TRBJ2-3, with TRBD2 matching over 12 bases. The CDR3 runs 16 residues. V shed 6 bases and J 1 base; nucleotides not matched to a gene: 5. CDR1 and CDR2 from the germline V gene are MNHEY and SVGAGI.

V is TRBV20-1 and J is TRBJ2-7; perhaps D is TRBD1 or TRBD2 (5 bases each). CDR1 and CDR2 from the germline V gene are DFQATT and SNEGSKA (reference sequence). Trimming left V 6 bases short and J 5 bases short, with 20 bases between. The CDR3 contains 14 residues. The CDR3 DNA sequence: TGCAGTGCACTAAGGGACGTCTTATGGGACGAGCAGTACTTC. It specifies CSALRDVLWDEQYF.

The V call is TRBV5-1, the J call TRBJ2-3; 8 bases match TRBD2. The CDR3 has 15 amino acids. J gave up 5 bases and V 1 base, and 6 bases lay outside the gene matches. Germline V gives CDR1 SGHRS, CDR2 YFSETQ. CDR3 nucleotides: TGCGCCAGCAGCTTGCGGGGGGGGGCCGGAGATACGCAGTATTTT. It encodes CASSLRGGAGDTQYF.

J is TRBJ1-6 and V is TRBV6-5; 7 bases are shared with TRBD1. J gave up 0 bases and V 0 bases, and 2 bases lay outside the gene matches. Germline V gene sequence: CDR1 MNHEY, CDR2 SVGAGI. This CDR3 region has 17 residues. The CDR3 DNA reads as TGTGCCAGCAGTTACTCGGGACAGAGCTCCTATAATTCACCCCTCCACTTT. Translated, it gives CASSYSGQSSYNSPLHF.

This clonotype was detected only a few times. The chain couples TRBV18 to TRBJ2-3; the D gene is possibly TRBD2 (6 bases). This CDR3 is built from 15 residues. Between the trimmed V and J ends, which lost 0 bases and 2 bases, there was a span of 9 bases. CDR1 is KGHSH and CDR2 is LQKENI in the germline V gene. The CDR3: CASSPPTGLTDTQYF. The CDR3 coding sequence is TGTGCCAGCTCACCACCGACGGGACTCACAGATACGCAGTATTTT.

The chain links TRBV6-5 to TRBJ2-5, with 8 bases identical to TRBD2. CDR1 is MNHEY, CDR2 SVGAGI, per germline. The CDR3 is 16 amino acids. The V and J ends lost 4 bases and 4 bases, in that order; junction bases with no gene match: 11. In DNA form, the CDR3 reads TGTGCCAGCAGTTGGGCCGGTGAGCGGGGGCGAGAGACCCAGTACTTC. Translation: CASSWAGERGRETQYF.

The chain's CDR3 is CASSHRGYYGYTF. DNA for the CDR3: TGCGCCAGCAGCCACAGGGGTTACTATGGCTACACCTTC. This sequence joins TRBV4-3 and TRBJ1-2, with a tentative D call TRBD1 (6 bases). Per the germline V gene, CDR1 is LGHNA and CDR2 is YSLEER. The CDR3 runs 13 residues. V was cut by 3 bases and J by 3 bases, with 8 bases left in between.

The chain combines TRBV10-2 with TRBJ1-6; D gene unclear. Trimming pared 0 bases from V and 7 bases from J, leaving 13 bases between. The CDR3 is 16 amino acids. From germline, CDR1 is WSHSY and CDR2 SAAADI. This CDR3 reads CASSESRAGGNSPLHF. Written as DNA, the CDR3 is TGCGCCAGCAGTGAGTCGAGGGCAGGAGGAAATTCACCCCTCCACTTT.

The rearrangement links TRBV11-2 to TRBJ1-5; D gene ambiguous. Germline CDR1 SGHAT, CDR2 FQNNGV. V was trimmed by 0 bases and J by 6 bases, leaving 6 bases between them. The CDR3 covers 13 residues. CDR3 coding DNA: TGTGCCAGCAGCTTAGATTATGGTCAGCCCCAGCATTTT. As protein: CASSLDYGQPQHF.